A selection of T cell receptor beta chains follows, all from one sample in a study of response to subunit inactivated influenza vaccine. Each CDR3 protein gets one entry after TCRdb re-called the RT-PCR reads with MiXCR. The table includes about 540,000 distinct CDR3 sequences, approximately 20% detected once. These data were also reused for a study on T cells expressing NK-cell markers.

The sample here was CD4+ T cells sorted from PBMCs, taken 11 to 12 days after vaccination. The source is a man in his forties or fifties who received an inactivated influenza vaccine. Both conserved end residues are part of each CDR3. Each record gives: V gene, J gene, D gene, clone size, CDR3 protein, CDR3 DNA. The D gene is left open where the match is weak. The size entry is marked missing in some rows and otherwise reads once, few, many or a size class.

TRBV5-5,TRBJ2-2,NA,few,CASSLWQGTGELFF,TGTGCCAGCAGCTTGTGGCAGGGCACCGGGGAGCTGTTTTTT
TRBV7-6,TRBJ2-7,TRBD1,NA,CASSANRGHYEQYF,TGTGCCAGCAGCGCCAACAGGGGGCACTACGAGCAGTACTTC
TRBV24-1,TRBJ2-2,TRBD2,few,CATSGLAGGELFF,TGTGCCACCAGTGGACTAGCCGGCGGGGAGCTGTTTTTT
TRBV3-1,TRBJ2-2,NA,NA,CASTTAGINTGELFF,TGTGCCAGCACCACTGCCGGGATAAACACCGGGGAGCTGTTTTTT
TRBV20-1,TRBJ2-7,TRBD2,NA,CSAAGTSGRVIYEQYF,TGCAGTGCTGCCGGGACTAGCGGGAGGGTTATTTACGAGCAGTACTTC
TRBV10-3,TRBJ2-1,NA,NA,CAISVVGPEYEQFF,TGTGCCATCAGTGTTGTGGGCCCGGAGTATGAGCAGTTCTTC
TRBV3-1,TRBJ1-2,TRBD1,NA,CASSATTRGASYTF,TGTGCCAGCAGCGCGACAACCAGGGGGGCGAGCTACACCTTC
TRBV29-1,TRBJ1-1,NA,NA,CSVNGRLNTEAFF,TGCAGCGTGAACGGGCGATTGAACACTGAAGCTTTCTTT
TRBV12-3/TRBV12-4,TRBJ1-1,NA,NA,CASSKILGVSLNTEAFF,TGTGCCAGCAGCAAAATACTAGGGGTCAGCCTGAACACTGAAGCTTTCTTT
TRBV7-9,TRBJ2-7,NA,NA,CASSFGGIVRDEQYF,TGTGCCAGCAGCTTCGGGGGAATCGTTCGCGACGAGCAGTACTTC
TRBV7-2,TRBJ1-1,NA,few,CASTLIRGANTEAFF,TGTGCCAGCACCCTTATACGAGGAGCGAACACTGAAGCTTTCTTT
TRBV12-3/TRBV12-4,TRBJ2-5,TRBD2,NA,CASSLGSGRLETQYF,TGTGCCAGCAGTTTGGGGAGCGGGAGATTGGAGACCCAGTACTTC
TRBV6-4,TRBJ2-1,NA,NA,CASSWGEGNEQFF,TGTGCCAGCAGTTGGGGAGAGGGTAATGAGCAGTTCTTC
TRBV10-3,TRBJ2-5,NA,few,CAISESNHQETQYF,TGTGCCATCAGTGAGTCGAACCACCAAGAGACCCAGTACTTC
TRBV24-1,TRBJ2-7,NA,NA,CATDELYEQYF,TGTGCCACCGACGAACTCTACGAGCAGTACTTC
TRBV24-1,TRBJ2-3,NA,NA,CATSDAGRDTQYF,TGTGCCACCAGTGACGCGGGACGGGATACGCAGTATTTT
TRBV2,TRBJ2-7,NA,NA,CANRQLGYEQYF,TGTGCCAACCGACAGCTGGGCTACGAGCAGTACTTC
TRBV7-6,TRBJ2-1,NA,few,CASSLEASSSYNEQFF,TGTGCCAGCAGCTTAGAAGCCAGTTCCTCCTACAATGAGCAGTTCTTC
TRBV20-1,TRBJ2-4,NA,many,CSARVSGIVNIQYF,TGCAGTGCTAGAGTCTCGGGTATAGTGAACATTCAGTACTTC
TRBV29-1,TRBJ2-1,NA,many,CSVLQGSSYNEQFF,TGCAGCGTTCTGCAGGGAAGCTCCTACAATGAGCAGTTCTTC
TRBV15,TRBJ2-7,TRBD2,NA,CATSRRGLNEQYF,TGTGCCACCAGCAGGCGGGGGTTGAACGAGCAGTACTTC
TRBV2,TRBJ1-2,NA,NA,CASSADLLEGYTF,TGTGCCAGCAGTGCGGACCTGCTTGAGGGCTACACCTTC
TRBV14,TRBJ1-6,NA,NA,CASSQRPGDNSPLHF,TGTGCCAGCAGCCAGAGACCTGGGGATAATTCACCCCTCCACTTT